This T cell receptor (beta chain) was recorded in a study of T cell responses to AZD1222 COVID-19 vaccine. The study's findings and limits: White British ancestry dominated among donors, who included more females, and clonal diversity was possibly underestimated. When two AZD1222 doses had been given, Spike-specific TCR breadth and depth rose. Repertoire sampling was restricted to post-peak T cell response timepoints.

Sequencing used immunoSEQ multiplex PCR; TCRdb keeps in-frame clones, though not all of them. The sample includes 98,000 or so clones, approximately 89% seen only once; the top ten take approximately 3.1%. As for this clone: What it binds is unknown.

Germline trimming cut 2 bases from V and 15 bases from J; bases unmatched to any gene: 3. The CDR3 is 11 amino acids. CDR1 is LGHNA, CDR2 YSLEER, per germline. The TCR comes from an adult in good health. This chain uses TRBV4-3 with TRBJ2-1; 8 bases match TRBD1. Specimen: peripheral blood, collected on day 0 of MenACWY control vaccination. The CDR3 DNA reads as TGCGCCAGCAGCCAACGGGACAGGTTGTTCTTC. Its translation is CASSQRDRLFF.